This TCR beta chain comes out of a study of cytomegalovirus exposure and HLA in healthy donors. The donors comprised healthy bone marrow donors. Primers: 60 Vbeta forward and 13 Jbeta reverse. Assay: immunoSEQ multiplex PCR; the TCRdb copy retains only in-frame clones and omits some. This table holds around 130,000 clones, over 65% found once. General study points: On later analysis, the bulk of CMV-associated TCR beta chains appeared to be HLA-restricted. In a later analysis, TCR beta V- and J-gene trimming showed a link to a missense DCLRE1C variant. Presence/absence analyses rested on an assumption that sequencing depth was roughly uniform across donors.

Per germline, CDR1 MNHNY and CDR2 SVGAGI (reference sequence). The CDR3 runs to 15 residues. V was trimmed by 1 base and J by 1 base, leaving 10 bases between them. In regard to this clone: What it binds is not known.

The sequence came from a woman between 25 and 40 years old in good health and CMV-seronegative. Sequencing was carried out using PBMCs. The rearrangement joins TRBV6-6 to TRBJ1-1; D may be TRBD1 (5 bases). CDR3 residues: CASSYFYTGNTEAFF. In nucleotides, the CDR3 is TGTGCCAGCAGTTACTTTTATACAGGGAACACTGAAGCTTTCTTT.